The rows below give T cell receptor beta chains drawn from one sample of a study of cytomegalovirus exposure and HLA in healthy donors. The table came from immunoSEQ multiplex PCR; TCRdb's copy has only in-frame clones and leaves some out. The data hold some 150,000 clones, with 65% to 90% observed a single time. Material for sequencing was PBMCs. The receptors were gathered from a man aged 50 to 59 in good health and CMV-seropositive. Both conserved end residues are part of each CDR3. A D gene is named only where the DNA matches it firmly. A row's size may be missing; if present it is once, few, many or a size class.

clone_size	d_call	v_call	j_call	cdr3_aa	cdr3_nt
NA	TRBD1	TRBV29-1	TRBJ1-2	CSVEVGGQGGLHF	TGCAGCGTTGAAGTAGGAGGACAGGGGGGACTCCACTTC
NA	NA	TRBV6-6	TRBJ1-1	CASSAREFVSTEAFF	TGTGCCAGCAGTGCTCGGGAGTTCGTGAGCACTGAAGCTTTCTTT
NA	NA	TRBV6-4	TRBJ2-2	CASAIERNTGELFF	TGTGCCAGCGCCATTGAGCGCAACACCGGGGAGCTGTTTTTT
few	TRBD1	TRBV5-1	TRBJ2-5	CASSLDGTVGLETQYF	TGCGCCAGCAGCTTGGATGGGACAGTGGGTCTGGAGACCCAGTACTTC
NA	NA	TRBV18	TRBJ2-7	CASSPPIVETVRFGEQYF	TGTGCCAGCTCACCACCGATCGTTGAAACCGTGAGATTCGGGGAGCAGTACTTC
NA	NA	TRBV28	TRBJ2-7	CASSPPAYEQYF	TGTGCCAGCAGCCCCCCGGCCTACGAGCAGTACTTC
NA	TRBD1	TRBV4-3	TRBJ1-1	CASSHGSGGGGTEAFF	TGCGCCAGCAGCCACGGTTCAGGGGGCGGGGGCACTGAAGCTTTCTTT
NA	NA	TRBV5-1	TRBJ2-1	CASSSQAIEQFF	TGCGCCAGCAGCTCCCAAGCCATCGAGCAGTTCTTC
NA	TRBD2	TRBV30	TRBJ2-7	CAWSKPGTSGRYEQYF	TGTGCCTGGAGTAAGCCGGGGACTAGCGGGAGGTACGAGCAGTACTTC
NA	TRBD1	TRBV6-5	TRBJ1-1	CASSYRPTGGTEAFF	TGTGCCAGCAGTTACCGTCCCACAGGGGGCACTGAAGCTTTCTTT
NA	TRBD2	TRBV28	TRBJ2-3	CASRTSGEGQWTQYF	TGTGCCAGCAGAACTAGCGGAGAGGGCCAGTGGACGCAGTATTTT
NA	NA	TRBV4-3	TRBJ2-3	CASRRDAARPTDTQYF	TGCGCCAGCAGACGGGATGCGGCCAGACCCACAGATACGCAGTATTTT
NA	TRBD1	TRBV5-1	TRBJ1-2	CASSLGGQGRYGYTF	TGCGCCAGCAGCTTGGGCGGACAGGGCCGCTATGGCTACACCTTC
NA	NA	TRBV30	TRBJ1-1	CAWSLWGRGTEAFF	TGTGCCTGGAGTTTATGGGGGCGAGGAACTGAAGCTTTCTTT
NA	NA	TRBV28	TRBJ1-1	CASSLGGVAFF	TGTGCCAGCAGTTTGGGAGGGGTGGCTTTCTTT
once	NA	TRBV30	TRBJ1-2	CAWSPIFEGDRGYTF	TGTGCCTGGAGTCCTATTTTCGAAGGGGATAGGGGCTACACCTTC
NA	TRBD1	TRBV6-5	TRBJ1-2	CASSEGGRGYGYTF	TGTGCCAGCAGTGAAGGGGGCAGAGGCTATGGCTACACCTTC
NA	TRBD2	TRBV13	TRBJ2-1	CASSQGLAGGNNEQFF	TGTGCCAGCAGCCAAGGACTAGCGGGAGGAAACAATGAGCAGTTCTTC
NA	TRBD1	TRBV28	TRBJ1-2	CASSLSDRGGYTF	TGTGCCAGCAGTTTAAGCGACAGGGGGGGCTACACCTTC
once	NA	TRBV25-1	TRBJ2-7	CASSEHPPKGDEQYF	TGTGCCAGCAGTGAACATCCCCCCAAGGGGGACGAGCAGTACTTC
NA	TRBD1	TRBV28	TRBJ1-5	CASSFIGTGAYQPQHF	TGTGCCAGCAGTTTCATCGGGACAGGGGCTTATCAGCCCCAGCATTTT
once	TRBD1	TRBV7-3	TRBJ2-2	CASSLYRGPTGELFF	TGTGCCAGCAGCCTCTACAGGGGGCCCACCGGGGAGCTGTTTTTT
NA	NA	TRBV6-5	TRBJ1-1	CASSYGQNTEAFF	TGTGCCAGCAGTTATGGGCAGAACACTGAAGCTTTCTTT
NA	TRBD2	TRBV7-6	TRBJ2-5	CASSFSGGPGETQYF	TGTGCCAGCAGCTTTTCGGGGGGGCCCGGGGAGACCCAGTACTTC
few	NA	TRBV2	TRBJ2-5	CASRRTDRETQYF	TGTGCCAGCAGACGGACCGACAGGGAGACCCAGTACTTC
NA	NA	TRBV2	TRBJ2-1	CASSQNHEQFF	TGTGCCAGCAGCCAGAACCATGAGCAGTTCTTC
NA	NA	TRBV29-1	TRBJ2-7	CSAVGSSDEQYF	TGCAGCGCCGTCGGGTCCTCGGACGAGCAGTACTTC
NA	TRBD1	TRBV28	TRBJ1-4	CASTIAAGQEINEKLFF	TGTGCCAGCACAATAGCTGCAGGACAGGAAATTAATGAAAAACTGTTTTTT
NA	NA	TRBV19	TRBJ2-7	CASSIDLGGSGKQYF	TGTGCCAGTAGTATAGATCTTGGGGGCAGTGGAAAGCAGTACTTC
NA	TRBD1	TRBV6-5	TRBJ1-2	CASSYLDRVNYGYTF	TGTGCCAGCAGTTACCTCGACAGGGTTAACTATGGCTACACCTTC
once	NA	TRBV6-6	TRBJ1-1	CASMGGLVTEAFF	TGTGCCAGCATGGGGGGGCTGGTCACTGAAGCTTTCTTT
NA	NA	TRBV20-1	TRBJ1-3	CSARRGNTIYF	TGCAGTGCTAGGCGCGGAAACACCATATATTTT
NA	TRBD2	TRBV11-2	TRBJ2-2	CASALTSGRDTGELFF	TGTGCCAGCGCCCTAACTAGCGGGAGAGATACCGGGGAGCTGTTTTTT
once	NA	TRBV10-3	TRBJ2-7	CAISESSVGAEQYF	TGTGCCATCAGTGAGTCCTCTGTGGGGGCCGAGCAGTACTTC
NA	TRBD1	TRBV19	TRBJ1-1	CASSIGGQGVTEAFF	TGTGCCAGTAGTATAGGGGGACAGGGCGTAACTGAAGCTTTCTTT
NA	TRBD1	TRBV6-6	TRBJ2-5	CASIRGPKETQYF	TGTGCCAGCATCAGGGGGCCCAAAGAGACCCAGTACTTC
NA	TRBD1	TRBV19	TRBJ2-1	CASSIGQGSYNEQFF	TGTGCCAGTAGTATAGGACAGGGGTCTTACAATGAGCAGTTCTTC
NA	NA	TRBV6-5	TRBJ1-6	CASSYDQGRLAPLHF	TGTGCCAGCAGTTACGACCAGGGAAGGCTCGCACCCCTCCACTTT
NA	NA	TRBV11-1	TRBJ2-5	CASSPFRRAQETQYF	TGTGCCAGCAGCCCGTTTAGGCGGGCCCAAGAGACCCAGTACTTC
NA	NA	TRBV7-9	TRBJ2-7	CASSLGGQGSYEQYF	TGTGCCAGCAGCCTGGGAGGCCAAGGGAGCTACGAGCAGTACTTC
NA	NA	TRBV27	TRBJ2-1	CASLHAGENYNEQFF	TGTGCCAGCCTCCATGCAGGGGAGAACTACAATGAGCAGTTCTTC
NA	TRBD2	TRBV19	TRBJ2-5	CASSSSGVETQYF	TGTGCCAGTAGTTCTAGCGGGGTAGAGACCCAGTACTTC
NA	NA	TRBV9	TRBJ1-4	CASSIRDNPGEKLFF	TGTGCCAGCAGCATTCGGGACAACCCCGGGGAAAAACTGTTTTTT
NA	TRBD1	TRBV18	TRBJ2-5	CASSQGAEETQYF	TGTGCCAGCTCACAGGGGGCAGAGGAGACCCAGTACTTC
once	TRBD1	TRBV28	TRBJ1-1	CASSQTGTNTEAFF	TGTGCCAGCAGTCAGACAGGGACAAACACTGAAGCTTTCTTT
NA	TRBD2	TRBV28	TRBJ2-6	CASRRGGGSSGANVLTF	TGTGCCAGCAGAAGGGGCGGGGGGTCCTCTGGGGCCAACGTCCTGACTTTC
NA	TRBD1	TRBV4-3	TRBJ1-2	CASSRLRRGPRYGYTF	TGCGCCAGCAGCCGACTACGGAGGGGGCCCCGCTATGGCTACACCTTC
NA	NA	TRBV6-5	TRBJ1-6	CASGPGPRDLHF	TGTGCCAGCGGTCCAGGCCCACGGGACCTCCACTTT
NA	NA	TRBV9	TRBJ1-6	CASSVQGGSPLHF	TGTGCCAGCAGCGTACAGGGTGGTTCACCCCTCCACTTT
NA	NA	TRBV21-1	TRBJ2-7	CASSEIFPRTGEWEQGSYEQYF	TGTGCCAGCAGCGAAATCTTCCCCCGCACAGGGGAATGGGAACAGGGCTCCTACGAGCAGTACTTC
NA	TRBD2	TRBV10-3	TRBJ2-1	CAISGLSAGESYEQFF	TGTGCCATCAGTGGGTTATCAGCGGGAGAATCCTATGAGCAGTTCTTC
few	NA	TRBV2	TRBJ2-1	CASTFVAADNEQFF	TGTGCCAGCACTTTTGTAGCGGCGGACAATGAGCAGTTCTTC
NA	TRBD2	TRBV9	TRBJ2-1	CASSVAGGRNEQFF	TGTGCCAGCAGCGTAGCGGGGGGAAGAAATGAGCAGTTCTTC
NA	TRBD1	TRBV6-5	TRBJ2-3	CASSDPGGAADTQYF	TGTGCCAGCAGCGATCCAGGGGGCGCGGCAGATACGCAGTATTTT
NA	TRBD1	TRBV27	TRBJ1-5	CASSPYQDRGRGNQPQHF	TGTGCCAGCAGCCCTTATCAAGACAGGGGGCGAGGCAATCAGCCCCAGCATTTT
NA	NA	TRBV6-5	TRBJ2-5	CASRPQDRQETQYF	TGTGCCAGCAGGCCACAGGACCGCCAAGAGACCCAGTACTTC
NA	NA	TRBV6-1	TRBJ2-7	CASSEWGRGIYEQYF	TGTGCCAGCAGTGAATGGGGCAGGGGCATCTACGAGCAGTACTTC
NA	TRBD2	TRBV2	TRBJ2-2	CASRLRTSSGELFF	TGTGCCAGCAGACTCAGGACTAGTTCCGGGGAGCTGTTTTTT
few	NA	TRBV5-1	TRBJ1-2	CASSSRLTTARYGLYGYTF	TGCGCCAGCAGCTCCCGACTCACAACCGCTAGATATGGTCTCTATGGCTACACCTTC
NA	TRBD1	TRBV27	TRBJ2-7	CASSSLGTAGRYEQYF	TGTGCCAGCAGTTCCCTCGGGACAGCTGGGAGATACGAGCAGTACTTC